The entry below describes one TCR beta chain. Per the original methods: By means of reference gene primer amplification, nucleated cell counts were estimated. Assay: immunoSEQ multiplex PCR; the TCRdb copy retains only in-frame clones and omits some. Clone size and V and J calls were adopted from that table, with D and trimming inferred from the DNA. This table holds 80,000 to 95,000 clones, more than 75% found once. These data originate in a study of blood T cell repertoires in COVID-19. Study-level background: Samples of COVID-19 (acute and convalescent) were obtained from the United States, Italy and Spain. T cells, B-cell-depleted T cells, or PBMCs provided the cDNA or gDNA that served as material.

With 6 bases removed from V and 6 bases from J, the gap between germline ends came to 8 bases. The germline CDR1 and CDR2 sequences are KGHSH and LQKENI. The CDR3 totals 12 residues. The chain recombines TRBV18 with TRBJ2-2; D is unresolved. The sequenced material came from peripheral blood. The sequence derives from a woman between 70 and 85 years old with acute or convalescent COVID-19. CDR3 in amino acids: CASSPLAGELFF. The CDR3 DNA reads TGTGCCAGCTCCCCTCTAGCCGGGGAGCTGTTTTTT.